One sample yielded the 27 T cell receptor beta chains listed below, sequenced in a study of T cells after posttransplantation cyclophosphamide. Profiled with immunoSEQ multiplex PCR; TCRdb holds only in-frame clones, not every one. This repertoire holds some 40,000 clones, and none appear only once. The source material was PBMCs. These receptors all come from a man aged 35 to 55 in good health, CMV-negative, and a related stem cell transplant donor.

This clone occurred many times. The V gene is TRBV7-3, the J gene TRBJ2-7; D may be TRBD2 (6 bases). Trimming pared 9 bases from V and 1 base from J, leaving 13 bases between. Per the germline V gene, CDR1 is SGHTA and CDR2 is FQGTGA. This CDR3 has 13 amino acids. In nucleotides, the CDR3 is TGTGCCAGGGAAACGGGACTTTCCTACGAGCAGTACGTC. Residues: CARETGLSYEQYV.

The sample holds many counts of this clone. V usage is TRBV4-3 and J usage is TRBJ1-4; TRBD1 aligns across 9 bases. The V and J ends lost 0 bases and 16 bases, in that order; junction bases with no gene match: 9. CDR1 LGHNA and CDR2 YSLEER come from the germline V gene. There are 14 residues in the CDR3. CDR3 loop: CASSQDHGTGSGFF. The DNA of the CDR3 is TGCGCCAGCAGCCAAGACCACGGGACAGGGTCGGGGTTTTTT.

The chain joins TRBV15 to TRBJ2-3; possible D gene TRBD1, 6 bases. This CDR3 region has 16 residues. CDR1 and CDR2 (germline): LNHNV, YYDKDF (reference sequence). V was shortened by 3 bases and J by 5 bases, with 18 bases between the two germline ends. Written as DNA, the CDR3 is TGTGCCACCAGCAGCATAAACTTACTAGGGGGAGATACGCAGTATTTT. This codes for CATSSINLLGGDTQYF. The variable domain in full, with the rest retrieved from reference TRBV15 and TRBJ2-3, is DAMVIQNPRYQVTQFGKPVTLSCSQTLNHNVMYWYQQKSSQAPKLLFHYYDKDFNNEADTPDNFQSRRPNTSFCFLDIRSPGLGDTAMYLCATSSINLLGGDTQYFGPGTRLTVL.

The sample holds many counts of this clone. The chain recombines TRBV5-1 with TRBJ2-1; 9 nucleotides agree with TRBD2. Trimming took 0 bases from V and 7 from J; bases not matched to a gene: 5. The germline CDR1 and CDR2 sequences are SGHRS and YFSETQ. The CDR3 covers 15 residues. CDR3 in amino acids: CASSLGEAGGNEQFF. CDR3 nucleotide sequence: TGCGCCAGCAGCTTGGGGGAGGCGGGGGGGAATGAGCAGTTCTTC.

The V gene is TRBV4-2, the J gene TRBJ2-2, with TRBD2 matching 7 bases. This CDR3 has 16 residues. V was pared by 3 bases and J by 5 bases, with 9 bases of the junction left unmatched. Germline V gives CDR1 LGHNA, CDR2 YNFKEQ. CDR3 DNA: TGTGCCAGCAGCCAGAGGAGGGCTAGCGGTACCGGGGAGCTGTTTTTT. This translates into CASSQRRASGTGELFF.

This clone was seen at least ten times. The rearrangement joins TRBV5-6 to TRBJ2-1; D remains ambiguous. V lost 2 bases, J lost 0 bases, and 12 bases lay in between. The CDR3 is made up of 16 amino acids. Per germline, CDR1 SGHDT and CDR2 YYEEEE. In nucleotides, the CDR3 is TGTGCCAGCAGCTTCCTCTTGAACATCTCCTACAATGAGCAGTTCTTC. This gives the protein CASSFLLNISYNEQFF.

This clone has ten or more counts. The genes are TRBV6-6 and TRBJ2-2; D is unclear. V lost 2 bases and J lost 4, with 11 bases in between. This CDR3 is 15 amino acids long. Germline CDR1 reads MNHNY; CDR2 reads SVGAGI (reference sequence). The CDR3 sequence is CASSYPSVGTGELFF. CDR3 DNA: TGTGCCAGCAGTTACCCCAGCGTGGGCACCGGGGAGCTGTTTTTT.

This clone occurred many times. The V call is TRBV4-3, the J call TRBJ1-2, with D perhaps TRBD1 (6 bases). The CDR3 contains 15 residues. Germline V lookup: CDR1 LGHNA, CDR2 YSLEER. Trimming left V 0 bases short and J 0 bases short, with 8 bases between. The CDR3 DNA reads as TGCGCCAGCAGCCAAGACACAGGGCCTAACTATGGCTACACCTTC. Its translation: CASSQDTGPNYGYTF.

This clone was counted at least ten times. The chain combines TRBV6-1 with TRBJ2-4; D gene unclear. The CDR3 spans 15 residues. CDR1 and CDR2 (germline): MNHNS, SASEGT. Trimming removed 0 bases from V and 5 bases from J, with 11 bases in between. DNA of the CDR3: TGTGCCAGCAGTGAAGCGATTTCACGGGAAAACATTCAGTACTTC. Its protein is CASSEAISRENIQYF.

Many counts were recorded for this clone. This rearrangement joins TRBV19 to TRBJ2-6, with 9 bases that match TRBD1. This CDR3 has 16 amino acids. After removal of 8 bases from V and 3 bases from J, the junction contained 8 bases not matched to a gene. Germline lookup yields CDR1 LNHDA and CDR2 SQIVND (reference sequence). CDR3 amino acids: CASGYGTGFGANVLTF. The CDR3 nucleotides read TGTGCCAGTGGCTACGGGACAGGGTTTGGGGCCAACGTCCTGACTTTC.

This chain uses TRBV4-2 with TRBJ2-7; TRBD1 might be the D (6 bases). Germline loops: CDR1 LGHNA, CDR2 YNFKEQ. The CDR3 consists of 15 residues. Trimming removed 0 bases from V and 3 bases from J, with 12 bases in between. The chain's CDR3 is CASSQDRGDYYEQYV. CDR3 sequence (DNA): TGTGCCAGCAGCCAAGACAGGGGTGACTACTACGAGCAGTACGTC.

This clone was recorded a few times. The V gene is TRBV13, the J gene TRBJ2-3, with 8 bases lining up with TRBD2. This CDR3 region has 16 residues. The germline gives CDR1 PRHDT, CDR2 FYEKMQ (reference sequence). V dropped 3 bases and J dropped 4; count of bases not matched to a gene: 9. CDR3 nucleotides: TGTGCCAGCAGCTTCTTAGAAGCGGGGGTTGCAGATACGCAGTATTTT. Its translation: CASSFLEAGVADTQYF.

This clone was picked up a small number of times. This chain uses TRBV11-3 with TRBJ1-6; D uncertain. Trimming removed 1 base from V and 10 bases from J, with 5 bases in between. The V gene's germline CDR1 is SGHNT and CDR2 YENEEA. The CDR3 sequence is 12 residues long. The CDR3 DNA reads as TGTGCCAGCAGCTTAGCGCGGTCACCCCTCCACTTT. It is translated as CASSLARSPLHF.

This clone was counted many times. This chain joins TRBV6-1 and TRBJ2-7, with a possible D match to TRBD2 (5 bases). Trimming pared 3 bases from V and 0 bases from J, leaving 9 bases between. Per germline, CDR1 MNHNS and CDR2 SASEGT. The CDR3 extends over 14 amino acids. CDR3: CASSEGRASYEQYF. The CDR3 DNA is TGTGCCAGCAGTGAGGGGAGAGCCTCCTACGAGCAGTACTTC.

In this sample, this clone turned up many times. The rearrangement joins TRBV6-6 to TRBJ2-2; 8 nucleotides match TRBD1. The CDR3 loop spans 14 amino acids. CDR1 MNHNY and CDR2 SVGAGI come from the germline V gene (reference sequence). With 5 bases clipped from V and 5 bases from J, the junction kept 4 bases outside the gene matches. This CDR3 is CASSDRGRTGELFF. CDR3 coding DNA: TGTGCCAGCAGTGACAGGGGTAGGACCGGGGAGCTGTTTTTT.

At least ten counts were recorded for this clone. One end of the junction varies from germline; a read error may be responsible. The chain links TRBV7-9 to TRBJ1-1; 7 bases map to TRBD1. Germline V gene sequence: CDR1 SEHNR, CDR2 FQNEAQ (reference sequence). The CDR3 has 12 residues. The CDR3 here is CASSPGRQGGFF. As DNA, the CDR3 is TGTGCCAGCAGCCCAGGGAGACAGGGTGGCTTTTTT.

The chain is built from TRBV27 and TRBJ1-1, with a possible D match to TRBD1 (6 bases). The CDR3 runs 14 residues. Germline CDR1 is MNHEY and CDR2 is SMNVEV (reference sequence). The ends were cut back, 7 bases at V and 5 bases at J, with 17 bases in the middle. The CDR3 loop reads CASNLRGGATEAFF. CDR3 nucleotides: TGTGCCAGCAACCTAAGGGGGGGCGCGACTGAAGCTTTCTTT.

The V call is TRBV19, the J call TRBJ2-2, with 10 bases aligning to TRBD2. The trim removed 3 bases at V and 7 bases at J, leaving 8 bases unmatched. Germline V gene data show CDR1 as LNHDA and CDR2 as SQIVND (reference sequence). This CDR3 spans 16 amino acids. The CDR3: CASSIFSGRWVGELFF. In DNA form, the CDR3 reads TGTGCCAGTAGTATCTTTAGCGGGAGGTGGGTCGGGGAGCTGTTTTTT.

There are many counts of this clone. J is TRBJ1-5 and V is TRBV7-2; D gene unclear. Germline CDR1 reads SGHTA; CDR2 reads FQGNSA. Trimming left V 5 bases short and J 1 base short, with 3 bases between. The CDR3 sequence is 12 residues long. Here the CDR3 DNA reads TGTGCCAGCAGCCCAAGCAATCAGCCCCAGCATTTT. Translating gives CASSPSNQPQHF.

The sample holds many counts of this clone. The chain recombines TRBV4-1 with TRBJ2-3; D gene unclear. Trimming removed 4 bases at V and 4 bases at J, with 12 bases between. The CDR3 loop spans 14 amino acids. Germline lookup yields CDR1 MGHRA and CDR2 YSYEKL. The chain's CDR3 is CASSLRQVADTQYF. DNA for the CDR3: TGCGCCAGCAGCCTTCGACAAGTAGCAGATACGCAGTATTTT.

CDR3 region: CASSGPRDKETQYF. The CDR3 region has the DNA TGTGCCAGCAGTGGCCCTAGAGATAAAGAGACCCAGTACTTC. This chain connects TRBV2 to TRBJ2-5, with D hard to call. This CDR3 has 14 amino acids. Germline CDR1 SNHLY, CDR2 FYNNEI. V was cut by 4 bases and J by 3 bases, with 12 bases left in between. Drawing the rest from reference TRBV2 and TRBJ2-5, the complete variable domain is EPEVTQTPSHQVTQMGQEVILRCVPISNHLYFYWYRQILGQKVEFLVSFYNNEISEKSEIFDDQFSVERPDGSNFTLKIRSTKLEDSAMYFCASSGPRDKETQYFGPGTRLLVL.

This clone was recorded at least ten times. The chain combines TRBV7-2 with TRBJ1-1; unclear D gene. Germline-derived CDR1 and CDR2 are SGHTA and FQGNSA. This CDR3 contains 14 residues. Trimming cost V 5 bases and J 4 bases, with 14 bases left between them. CDR3 sequence (DNA): TGTGCCAGCAGCCCAATGCAGGTTCCCACTGAAGCTTTCTTT. Its translation: CASSPMQVPTEAFF.

The rearrangement links TRBV6-1 to TRBJ1-5, with D tentatively TRBD1 (6 bases). The V and J ends lost 5 bases and 4 bases respectively, with 9 bases between them. CDR1 is MNHNS, CDR2 SASEGT, per germline. The CDR3 has 13 amino acids. In DNA, the CDR3 is TGTGCCAGCAGTCCAGGGGCTAATCAGCCCCAGCATTTT. Encoded protein: CASSPGANQPQHF.

This clone was picked up many times. This rearrangement joins TRBV4-1 to TRBJ2-1; a weak D match, TRBD2 (6 bases). In germline, CDR1 is MGHRA, CDR2 YSYEKL. The CDR3 loop spans 11 amino acids. With 4 bases removed from V and 8 bases from J, the gap between germline ends came to 6 bases. The CDR3 spells CASSRGDEQFF. Written as DNA, the CDR3 is TGCGCCAGCAGCCGGGGGGATGAGCAGTTCTTC.

Many counts were recorded for this clone. The chain employs TRBV6-7 and TRBJ2-7; possible D gene TRBD1, 5 bases. TRBV6-7 is an ORF, and what it does is uncertain. This CDR3 contains 17 residues. The V end was cut by 0 bases, the J end by 4 bases, with 19 bases between. The CDR3 DNA sequence: TGTGCCAGCAGTTACTCGAGGCCGCCAGGGTGGTCGTACGAGCAGTACTTC. Its protein is CASSYSRPPGWSYEQYF.

Many counts were recorded for this clone. The V call is TRBV5-1, the J call TRBJ2-3; possibly TRBD1 for D (6 bases). Germline CDR1 is SGHRS and CDR2 is YFSETQ. Trimming took 0 bases from V and 7 from J, leaving 15 bases between them. CDR3 size: 15 residues. The DNA of the CDR3 is TGCGCCAGCAGCTTGGGGGGAAACACAGGGAATACGCAGTATTTT. This sequence encodes CASSLGGNTGNTQYF. Based on the CDR3 plus reference TRBV5-1 and TRBJ2-3, the full variable domain is KAGVTQTPRYLIKTRGQQVTLSCSPISGHRSVSWYQQTPGQGLQFLFEYFSETQRNKGNFPGRFSGRQFSNSRSEMNVSTLELGDSALYLCASSLGGNTGNTQYFGPGTRLTVL.

This clone was found many times. This rearrangement joins TRBV5-6 to TRBJ2-3; TRBD2 matches at 7 bases. V lost 1 base, J lost 0 bases, and 2 bases stayed unmatched. This CDR3 has 15 amino acids. Germline lookup yields CDR1 SGHDT and CDR2 YYEEEE. CDR3: CASSLRLASTDTQYF. The DNA of the CDR3 is TGTGCCAGCAGCTTGCGACTAGCTAGCACAGATACGCAGTATTTT.